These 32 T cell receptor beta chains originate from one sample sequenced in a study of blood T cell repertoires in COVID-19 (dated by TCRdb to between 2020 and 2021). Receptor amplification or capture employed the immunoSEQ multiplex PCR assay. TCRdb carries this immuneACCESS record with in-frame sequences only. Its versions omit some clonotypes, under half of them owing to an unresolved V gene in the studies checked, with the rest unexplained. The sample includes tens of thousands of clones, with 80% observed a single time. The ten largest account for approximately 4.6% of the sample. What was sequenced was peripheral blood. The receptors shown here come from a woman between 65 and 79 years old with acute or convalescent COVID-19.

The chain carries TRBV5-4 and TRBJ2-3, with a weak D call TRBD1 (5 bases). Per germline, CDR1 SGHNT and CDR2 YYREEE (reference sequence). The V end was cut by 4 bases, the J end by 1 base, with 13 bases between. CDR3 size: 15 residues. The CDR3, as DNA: TGTGCCAGCAGCCCCGACAGAGCGCGCACAGATACGCAGTATTTT. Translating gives CASSPDRARTDTQYF.

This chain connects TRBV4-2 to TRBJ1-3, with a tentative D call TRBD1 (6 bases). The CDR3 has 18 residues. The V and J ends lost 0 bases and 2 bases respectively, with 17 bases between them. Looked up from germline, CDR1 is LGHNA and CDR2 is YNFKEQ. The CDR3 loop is CASSQDDGGRLTGNTIYF. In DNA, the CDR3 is TGTGCCAGCAGCCAAGACGACGGGGGGCGCCTAACTGGAAACACCATATATTTT.

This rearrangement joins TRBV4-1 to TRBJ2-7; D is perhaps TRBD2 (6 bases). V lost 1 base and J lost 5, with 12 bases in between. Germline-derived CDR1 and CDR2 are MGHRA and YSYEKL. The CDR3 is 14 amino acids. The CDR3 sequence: CASSQVPGGNEQYF. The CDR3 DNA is TGCGCCAGCAGCCAAGTCCCCGGGGGAAACGAGCAGTACTTC.

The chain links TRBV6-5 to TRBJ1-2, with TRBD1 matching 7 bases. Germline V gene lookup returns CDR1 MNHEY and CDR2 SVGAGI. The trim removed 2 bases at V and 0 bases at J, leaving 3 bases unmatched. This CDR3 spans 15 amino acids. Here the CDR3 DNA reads TGTGCCAGCAGTTACGGGGACAGAACTAACTATGGCTACACCTTC. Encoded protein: CASSYGDRTNYGYTF.

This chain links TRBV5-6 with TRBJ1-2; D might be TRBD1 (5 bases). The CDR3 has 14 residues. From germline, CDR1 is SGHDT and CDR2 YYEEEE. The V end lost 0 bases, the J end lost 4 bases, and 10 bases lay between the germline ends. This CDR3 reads CASSLGQGGYGYTF. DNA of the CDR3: TGTGCCAGCAGCTTGGGGCAGGGTGGCTATGGCTACACCTTC.

The DNA of the CDR3 is TGTGCCAGCAGCTTAGGACAGGACCGTGGCAATGAGCAGTTCTTC. It specifies CASSLGQDRGNEQFF. V is TRBV11-1 and J is TRBJ2-1, with a tentative D call TRBD1 (6 bases). This CDR3 is 15 amino acids long. Looked up from germline, CDR1 is SGHAT and CDR2 is FQDESV (reference sequence). Trimming shortened V by 1 base and J by 6 bases, and 13 bases separated the two germline ends.

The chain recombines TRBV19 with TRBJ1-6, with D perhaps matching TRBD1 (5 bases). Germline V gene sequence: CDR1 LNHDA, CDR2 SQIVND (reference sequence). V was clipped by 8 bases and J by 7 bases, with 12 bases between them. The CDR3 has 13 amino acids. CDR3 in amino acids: CASGVDRNSPLHF. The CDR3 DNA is TGTGCCAGTGGGGTCGACAGAAATTCACCCCTCCACTTT.

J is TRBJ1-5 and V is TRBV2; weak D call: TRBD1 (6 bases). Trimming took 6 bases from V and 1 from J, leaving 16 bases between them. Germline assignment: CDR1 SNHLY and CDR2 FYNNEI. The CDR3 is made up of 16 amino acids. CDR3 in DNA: TGTGCCAGCAGATCCCGGGACACGCGGAGCAATCAGCCCCAGCATTTT. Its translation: CASRSRDTRSNQPQHF.

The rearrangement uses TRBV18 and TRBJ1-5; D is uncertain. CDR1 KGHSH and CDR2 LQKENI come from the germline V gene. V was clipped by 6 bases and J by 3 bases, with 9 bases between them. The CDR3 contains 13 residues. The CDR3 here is CASSPGLNQPQHF. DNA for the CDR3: TGTGCCAGCTCCCCGGGTCTCAATCAGCCCCAGCATTTT.

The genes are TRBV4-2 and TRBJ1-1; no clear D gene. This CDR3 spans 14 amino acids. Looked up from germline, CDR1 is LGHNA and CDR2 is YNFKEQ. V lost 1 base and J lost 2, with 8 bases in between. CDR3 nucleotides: TGTGCCAGCAGCCAAGGCCAAGCTAACACTGAAGCTTTCTTT. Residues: CASSQGQANTEAFF.

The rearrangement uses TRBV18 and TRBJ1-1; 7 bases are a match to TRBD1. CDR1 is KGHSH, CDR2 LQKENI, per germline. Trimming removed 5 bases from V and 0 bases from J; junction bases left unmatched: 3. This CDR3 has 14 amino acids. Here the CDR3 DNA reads TGTGCCAGCTCATCCGGGACAGTGAACACTGAAGCTTTCTTT. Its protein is CASSSGTVNTEAFF.

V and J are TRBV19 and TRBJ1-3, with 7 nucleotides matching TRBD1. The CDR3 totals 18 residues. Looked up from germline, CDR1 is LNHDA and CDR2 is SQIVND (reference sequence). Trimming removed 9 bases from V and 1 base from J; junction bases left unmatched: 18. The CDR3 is CASHPKNGQDFSGNTIYF. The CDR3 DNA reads TGTGCCAGCCACCCTAAAAACGGACAGGATTTTTCTGGAAACACCATATATTTT.

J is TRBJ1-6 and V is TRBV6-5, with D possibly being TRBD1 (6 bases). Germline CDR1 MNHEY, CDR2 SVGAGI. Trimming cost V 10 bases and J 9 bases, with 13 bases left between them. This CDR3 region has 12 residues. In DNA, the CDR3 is TGTGCCACTACACAGGGATCTTCACCCCTCCACTTT. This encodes CATTQGSSPLHF.

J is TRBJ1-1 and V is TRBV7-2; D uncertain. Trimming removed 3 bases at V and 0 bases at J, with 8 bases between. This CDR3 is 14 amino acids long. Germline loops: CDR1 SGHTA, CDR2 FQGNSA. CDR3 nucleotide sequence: TGTGCCAGCAGCTTTTATAAAATGAACACTGAAGCTTTCTTT. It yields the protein CASSFYKMNTEAFF.

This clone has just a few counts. As DNA, the CDR3 is TGTGCCAGCAGGGGACAGGGGGCGGGCTATGGCTACACCTTC. It encodes CASRGQGAGYGYTF. The chain recombines TRBV6-5 with TRBJ1-2, with 12 bases that match TRBD1. The CDR3 sequence is 14 residues long. CDR1 is MNHEY, CDR2 SVGAGI, per germline. V shed 6 bases, J shed 4 bases, and the junction held 3 bases outside the gene matches.

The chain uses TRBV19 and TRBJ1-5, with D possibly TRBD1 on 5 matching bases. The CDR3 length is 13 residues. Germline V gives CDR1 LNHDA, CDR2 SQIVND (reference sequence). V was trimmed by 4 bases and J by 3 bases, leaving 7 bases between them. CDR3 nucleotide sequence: TGTGCCAGTAGTAGGGACTACAATCAGCCCCAGCATTTT. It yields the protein CASSRDYNQPQHF.

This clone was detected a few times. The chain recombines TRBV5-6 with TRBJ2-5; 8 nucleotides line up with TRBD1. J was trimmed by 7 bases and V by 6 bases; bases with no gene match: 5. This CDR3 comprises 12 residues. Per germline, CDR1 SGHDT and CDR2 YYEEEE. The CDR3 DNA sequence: TGTGCCAGCAACAGGGGGGAGTCGACCCAGTACTTC. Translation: CASNRGESTQYF.

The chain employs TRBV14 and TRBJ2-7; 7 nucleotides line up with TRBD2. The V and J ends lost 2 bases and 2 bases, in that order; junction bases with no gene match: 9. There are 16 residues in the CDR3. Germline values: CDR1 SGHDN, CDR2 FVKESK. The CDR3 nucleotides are TGTGCCAGCAGCCAACTGGGTGGAGCGGGGCCCTACGAGCAGTACTTC. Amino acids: CASSQLGGAGPYEQYF.

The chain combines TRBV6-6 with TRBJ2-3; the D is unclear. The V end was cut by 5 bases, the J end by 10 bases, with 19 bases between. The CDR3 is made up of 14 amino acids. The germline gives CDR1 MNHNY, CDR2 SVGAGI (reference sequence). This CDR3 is CASSLGPPSGAQYF. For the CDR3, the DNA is TGTGCCAGCAGTCTGGGCCCGCCCTCCGGCGCGCAGTATTTT.

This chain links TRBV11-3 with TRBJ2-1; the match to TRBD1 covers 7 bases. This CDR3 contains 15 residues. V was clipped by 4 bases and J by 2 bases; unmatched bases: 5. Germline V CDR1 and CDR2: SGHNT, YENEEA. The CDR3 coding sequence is TGTGCCAGCAGCTCCCGGGACAGAACCTACAATGAGCAGTTCTTC. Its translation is CASSSRDRTYNEQFF.

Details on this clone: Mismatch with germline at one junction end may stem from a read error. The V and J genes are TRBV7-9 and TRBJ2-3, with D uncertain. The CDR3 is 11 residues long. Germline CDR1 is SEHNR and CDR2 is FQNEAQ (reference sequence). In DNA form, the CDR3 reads TGTGCCAGCAGAATAGGAGATCCGCAGTATTTT. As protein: CASRIGDPQYF.

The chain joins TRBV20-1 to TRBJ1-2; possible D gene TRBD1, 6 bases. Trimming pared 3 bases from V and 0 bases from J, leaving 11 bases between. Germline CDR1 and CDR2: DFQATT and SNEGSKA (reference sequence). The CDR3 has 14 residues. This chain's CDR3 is CSASRGGPNYGYTF. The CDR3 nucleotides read TGCAGTGCTAGTAGGGGGGGACCTAACTATGGCTACACCTTC.

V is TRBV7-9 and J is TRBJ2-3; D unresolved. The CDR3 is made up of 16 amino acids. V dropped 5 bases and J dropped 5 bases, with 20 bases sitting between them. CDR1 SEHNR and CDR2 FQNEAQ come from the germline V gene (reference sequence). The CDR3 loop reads CASSPQAHHTGDTQYF. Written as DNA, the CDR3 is TGTGCCAGCAGCCCCCAGGCCCACCATACCGGAGATACGCAGTATTTT.

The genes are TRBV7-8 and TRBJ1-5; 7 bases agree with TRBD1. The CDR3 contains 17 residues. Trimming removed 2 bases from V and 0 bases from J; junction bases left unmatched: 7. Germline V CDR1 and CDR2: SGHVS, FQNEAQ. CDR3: CASSLYRGGYSNQPQHF. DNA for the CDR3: TGTGCCAGCAGCTTATACAGGGGAGGATATAGCAATCAGCCCCAGCATTTT.

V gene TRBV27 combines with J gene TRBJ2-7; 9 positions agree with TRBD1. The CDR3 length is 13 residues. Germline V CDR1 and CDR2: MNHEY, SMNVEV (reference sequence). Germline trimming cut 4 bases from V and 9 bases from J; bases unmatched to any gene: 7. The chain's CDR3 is CASSSSGTGRQYF. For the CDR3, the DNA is TGTGCCAGCAGTTCATCCGGGACAGGGAGGCAGTACTTC.

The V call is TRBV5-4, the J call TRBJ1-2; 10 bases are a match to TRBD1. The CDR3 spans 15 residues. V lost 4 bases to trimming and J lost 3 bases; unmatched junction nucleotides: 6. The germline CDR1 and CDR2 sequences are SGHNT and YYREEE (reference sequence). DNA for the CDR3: TGTGCCAGCAGCACATCCGGGACAGGGGACTATGGCTACACCTTC. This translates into CASSTSGTGDYGYTF.

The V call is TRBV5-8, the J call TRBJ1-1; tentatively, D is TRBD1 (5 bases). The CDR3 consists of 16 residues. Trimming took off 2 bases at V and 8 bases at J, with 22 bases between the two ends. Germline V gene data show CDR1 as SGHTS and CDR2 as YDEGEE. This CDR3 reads CASSLGLGGSSPEAFF. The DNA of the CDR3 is TGTGCCAGCAGCTTAGGATTGGGGGGTTCCTCGCCCGAAGCTTTCTTT.

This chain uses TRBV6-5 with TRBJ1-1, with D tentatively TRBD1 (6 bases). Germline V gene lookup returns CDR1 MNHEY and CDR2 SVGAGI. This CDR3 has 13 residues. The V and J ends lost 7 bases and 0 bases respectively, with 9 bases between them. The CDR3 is CASTGALNTEAFF. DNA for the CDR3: TGTGCCAGCACAGGGGCCTTGAACACTGAAGCTTTCTTT.

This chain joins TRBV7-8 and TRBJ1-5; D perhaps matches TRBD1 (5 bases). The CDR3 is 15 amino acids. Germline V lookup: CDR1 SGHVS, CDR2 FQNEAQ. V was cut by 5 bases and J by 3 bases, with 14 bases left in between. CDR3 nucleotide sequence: TGTGCCAGCAGCCCAGATCGACAGCCCAATCAGCCCCAGCATTTT. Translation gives CASSPDRQPNQPQHF.

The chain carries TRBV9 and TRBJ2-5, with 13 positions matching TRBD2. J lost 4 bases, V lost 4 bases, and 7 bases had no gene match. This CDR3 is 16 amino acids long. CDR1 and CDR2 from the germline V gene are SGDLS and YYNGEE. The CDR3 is CASSPSLAGGPETQYF. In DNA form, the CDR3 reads TGTGCCAGCAGCCCCTCACTAGCGGGGGGGCCAGAGACCCAGTACTTC.

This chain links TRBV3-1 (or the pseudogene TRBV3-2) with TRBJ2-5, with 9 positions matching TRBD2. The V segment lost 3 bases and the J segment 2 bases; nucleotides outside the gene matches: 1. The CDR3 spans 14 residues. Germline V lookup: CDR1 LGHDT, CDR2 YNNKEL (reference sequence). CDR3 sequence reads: CASSQRGGQETQYF. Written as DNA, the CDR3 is TGTGCCAGCAGCCAGCGGGGGGGACAAGAGACCCAGTACTTC.

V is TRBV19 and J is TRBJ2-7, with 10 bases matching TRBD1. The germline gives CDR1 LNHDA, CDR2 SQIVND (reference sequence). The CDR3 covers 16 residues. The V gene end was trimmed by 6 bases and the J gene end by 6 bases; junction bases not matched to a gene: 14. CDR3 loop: CASSLGTGDIASEQYF. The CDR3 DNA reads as TGTGCCAGTAGCCTAGGGACAGGGGACATCGCAAGCGAGCAGTACTTC.